The present TCR beta chain was sequenced within a study of cytomegalovirus exposure and HLA in healthy donors. PCR used 60 Vbeta primers and 13 Jbeta primers. Method: immunoSEQ multiplex PCR; TCRdb's copy keeps in-frame clones and lacks some. The table shows 95,000 to 110,000 clones, with around 66% occurring only once. This CDR3 contains 14 residues. CDR1 and CDR2 (germline): SGHVS, FNYEAQ. V was shortened by 1 base and J by 5 bases, with 11 bases between the two germline ends. Input material: PBMCs. This receptor was identified in a woman in her fifties or sixties in good health and CMV-seronegative. This chain uses TRBV7-6 with TRBJ1-1; D is unresolved. CDR3 residues: CASSLDYPGTEAFF. The CDR3 nucleotides read TGTGCCAGCAGCTTAGATTATCCGGGAACTGAAGCTTTCTTT. The entire variable domain, with the rest obtained from reference TRBV7-6 and TRBJ1-1, is as follows: GAGVSQSPRYKVTKRGQDVALRCDPISGHVSLYWYRQALGQGPEFLTYFNYEAQQDKSGLPNDRFSAERPEGSISTLTIQRTEQRDSAMYRCASSLDYPGTEAFFGQGTRLTVV.